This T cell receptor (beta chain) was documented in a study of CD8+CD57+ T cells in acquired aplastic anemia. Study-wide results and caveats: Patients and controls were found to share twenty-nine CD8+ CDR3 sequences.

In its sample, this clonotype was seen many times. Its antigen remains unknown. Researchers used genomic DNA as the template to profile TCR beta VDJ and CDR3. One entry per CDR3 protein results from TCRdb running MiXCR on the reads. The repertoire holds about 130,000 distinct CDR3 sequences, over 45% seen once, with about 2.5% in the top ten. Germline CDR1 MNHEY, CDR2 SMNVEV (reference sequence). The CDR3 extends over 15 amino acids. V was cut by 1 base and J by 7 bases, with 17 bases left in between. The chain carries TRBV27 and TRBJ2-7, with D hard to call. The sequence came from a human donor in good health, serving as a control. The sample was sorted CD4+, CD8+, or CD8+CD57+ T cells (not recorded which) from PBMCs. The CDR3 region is CASSLFGLTTSEQYF. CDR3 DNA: TGTGCCAGCAGTTTATTTGGCCTAACCACGAGTGAGCAGTACTTC.